The 10 T cell receptor beta chains listed next were all sequenced from one sample in a study of cytomegalovirus exposure and HLA in healthy donors (dated by TCRdb to about 2017). To prepare the library, the immunoSEQ multiplex PCR assay was applied. A mixture of 60 forward primers for TCR Vbeta segments and 13 reverse primers for TCR Jbeta segments was used in the multiplex PCR. TCRdb limited this immuneACCESS table to in-frame rearrangements with V and J called. A share of clones is missing; checked studies link under half to unresolved V genes, and the rest is unexplained. The sample includes about 71,000 clones, with less than 85% observed a single time. Clones ranked in the top ten supply roughly 10% of the sample. Sequencing was done on a sample of PBMCs. These TCRs come from a woman aged 45-60 years in good health and CMV-seropositive.

Turning to this clone: Germline is not matched at one junction end, which may reflect a read error. The rearrangement joins TRBV18 to TRBJ1-1; D is uncertain. Germline V gene sequence: CDR1 KGHSH, CDR2 LQKENI. The CDR3 spans 15 residues. As DNA, the CDR3 is TGTGCCAGCTCACCCTCGCGAACACCGAACAGTGAAGCTTTCTTT. As protein: CASSPSRTPNSEAFF.

This chain uses TRBV5-6 with TRBJ1-1; D remains ambiguous. Germline V lookup: CDR1 SGHDT, CDR2 YYEEEE. The length of the CDR3 is 11 residues. V lost 4 bases to trimming and J lost 2 bases, with 3 bases between them. DNA of the CDR3: TGTGCCAGCAGCCGTAACACTGAAGCTTTCTTT. This gives the protein CASSRNTEAFF.

This clone was detected many times. The V gene is TRBV7-8, the J gene TRBJ2-1, with a tentative D call TRBD1 (6 bases). CDR1 and CDR2 from the germline V gene are SGHVS and FQNEAQ. The CDR3 extends over 15 amino acids. With 5 bases removed from V and 6 bases from J, the gap between germline ends came to 17 bases. The CDR3 is CASSLGAASANEQFF. The CDR3 DNA sequence: TGTGCCAGCAGCCTGGGGGCAGCCTCGGCCAATGAGCAGTTCTTC.

This clone was observed a few times. Likely a read error: the CDR3 ends without its conserved phenylalanine or tryptophan. The limits of the CDR3 on the DNA are not certain, so only TCRdb's listed CDR3 is given. The J gene is TRBJ1-3, the V gene TRBV23-1. TRBV23-1 is assigned to the ORF class and has an uncertain function. Termini included, the CDR3 measures 12 amino acids. The CDR3 region is CASSQSWYGGPI.

V is TRBV4-2 and J is TRBJ1-1; tentatively, D is TRBD1 (6 bases). Germline-derived CDR1 and CDR2 are LGHNA and YNFKEQ. V was shortened by 2 bases and J by 1 base, with 8 bases between the two germline ends. The CDR3 spans 14 residues. This chain's CDR3 is CASSQMGQNTEAFF. The CDR3 DNA is TGTGCCAGCAGCCAAATGGGACAGAACACTGAAGCTTTCTTT.

The V and J genes are TRBV7-2 and TRBJ2-2; D perhaps matches TRBD1 (5 bases). The CDR3 is made up of 14 amino acids. The V gene lost 1 base and the J gene lost 4 bases, with 7 bases spanning the gap. In germline, CDR1 is SGHTA, CDR2 FQGNSA. In DNA, the CDR3 is TGTGCCAGCAGCTTAGGACAGATCACCGGGGAGCTGTTTTTT. Residues: CASSLGQITGELFF. Drawing the rest from reference TRBV7-2 and TRBJ2-2, the complete variable domain is GAGVSQSPSNKVTEKGKDVELRCDPISGHTALYWYRQSLGQGLEFLIYFQGNSAPDKSGLPSDRFSAERTGGSVSTLTIQRTQQEDSAVYLCASSLGQITGELFFGEGSRLTVL.

In its sample, this clone was seen once. V gene TRBV4-1 combines with J gene TRBJ1-2, with D possibly TRBD1 on 6 matching bases. The CDR3 spans 12 residues. V was trimmed by 3 bases and J by 5 bases, leaving 7 bases between them. CDR1 and CDR2 from the germline V gene are MGHRA and YSYEKL. The CDR3 region has the DNA TGCGCCAGCAGCCAGGACAGATATGGCTACACCTTC. This sequence encodes CASSQDRYGYTF.

This chain connects TRBV9 to TRBJ2-2; D might be TRBD1 (6 bases). Trimming removed 3 bases at V and 7 bases at J, with 13 bases between. Germline V gene data show CDR1 as SGDLS and CDR2 as YYNGEE. This CDR3 spans 14 amino acids. Written as DNA, the CDR3 is TGTGCCAGCAGCGCTACAGGGACGAACGGGGAGCTGTTTTTT. This translates into CASSATGTNGELFF.

The chain links TRBV2 to TRBJ2-2, with TRBD1 matching over 7 bases. V lost 7 bases, J lost 5 bases, and 10 bases stayed unmatched. The length of the CDR3 is 15 residues. CDR1 and CDR2 (germline): SNHLY, FYNNEI. CDR3 amino acids: CASTEGTGVTGELFF. The CDR3 DNA sequence: TGTGCCAGCACCGAAGGAACAGGGGTGACCGGGGAGCTGTTTTTT. The variable domain in full, with the rest retrieved from reference TRBV2 and TRBJ2-2, is EPEVTQTPSHQVTQMGQEVILRCVPISNHLYFYWYRQILGQKVEFLVSFYNNEISEKSEIFDDQFSVERPDGSNFTLKIRSTKLEDSAMYFCASTEGTGVTGELFFGEGSRLTVL.

The chain couples TRBV2 to TRBJ1-6; a weak D match, TRBD1 (6 bases). The CDR3 covers 16 residues. V gave up 4 bases and J gave up 0 bases, with 10 bases separating them. Germline CDR1 is SNHLY and CDR2 is FYNNEI. The CDR3 sequence: CASSGGQPSYNSPLHF. The CDR3 coding sequence is TGTGCCAGCAGTGGCGGACAGCCCTCCTATAATTCACCCCTCCACTTT.